A selection of T cell receptor beta chains follows, all from one sample in a study of shared clonotypes between healthy human individuals. Produced via immunoSEQ multiplex PCR; TCRdb's table is partial and in-frame only. Here the sample spans some 2,400,000 clones, nearly 97% being singletons. What was sequenced was naive CD4+ T cells sorted from blood. Receptors were obtained from a man aged 18 to 29 in good health. Each CDR3 is given with its conserved first and last residue. A D gene is named only where the DNA matches it firmly. The listing skips clone size in some rows; elsewhere it reads once, few, many or a size class.

>13|TRBV7-2|-|TRBD2|TRBJ2-7
TGTGCCAGCAGACTAGCGGGGGTATACGAGCAGTACTTC
CASRLAGVYEQYF
>15|TRBV29-1|-|-|TRBJ1-4
TGCAGCGTCCTAATTGGACTGGCCAAGCCGGAAAAACTGTTTTTT
CSVLIGLAKPEKLFF
>16|TRBV19|-|-|TRBJ1-5
TGTGCCAGTAGTATAGTGGGGGCCAATAGCAATCAGCCCCAGCATTTT
CASSIVGANSNQPQHF
>14|TRBV29-1|-|-|TRBJ2-3
TGCAGCGTTGAAGCTCGAGGGAACACAGATACGCAGTATTTT
CSVEARGNTDTQYF
>13|TRBV5-1|-|-|TRBJ2-3
TGCGCCAGCAGCCAAACAGGAGGGGATACGCAGTATTTT
CASSQTGGDTQYF
>15|TRBV5-5|few|-|TRBJ2-7
TGTGCCAGCAGCATTGGACTCGCAGGTCGGTACGAGCAGTACTTC
CASSIGLAGRYEQYF
>13|TRBV7-9|-|-|TRBJ1-1
TGTGCCAGCAGCTTGTGGGAGGACGCTGAAGCTTTCTTT
CASSLWEDAEAFF
>14|TRBV10-3|-|TRBD1|TRBJ2-3
TGTGCCACGAACTTGGACAGGGGGACAGATACGCAGTATTTT
CATNLDRGTDTQYF
>14|TRBV6-5|-|-|TRBJ2-7
TGTGCCAGCAGAGACCCAGGTGCCTCCTACGAGCAGTACTTC
CASRDPGASYEQYF
>14|TRBV27|-|-|TRBJ2-7
TGTGCCAGCAGGGCCGGGTTAGTCACGGGGGAGCAGTACTTC
CASRAGLVTGEQYF